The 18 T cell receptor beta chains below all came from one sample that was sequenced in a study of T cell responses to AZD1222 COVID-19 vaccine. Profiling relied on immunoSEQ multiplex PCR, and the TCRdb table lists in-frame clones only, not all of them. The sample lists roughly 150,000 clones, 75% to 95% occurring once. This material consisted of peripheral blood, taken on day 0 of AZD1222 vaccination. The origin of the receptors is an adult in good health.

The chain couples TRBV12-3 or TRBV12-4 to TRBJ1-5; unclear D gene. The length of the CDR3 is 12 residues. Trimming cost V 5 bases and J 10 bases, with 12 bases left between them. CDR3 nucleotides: TGTGCCAGCAGTCCGCGACCAGGCCCCCAGCATTTT. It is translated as CASSPRPGPQHF.

CDR3 nucleotides: TGTGCCAGTAGTATTGGGGGACAGAACTCTGGAAACACCATATATTTT. Its translation: CASSIGGQNSGNTIYF. V gene TRBV19 combines with J gene TRBJ1-3, with TRBD1 matching 7 bases. Trimming at V came to 3 bases and at J to 0 bases, leaving 5 bases not matched to a gene. The CDR3 covers 16 residues. CDR1 is LNHDA and CDR2 is SQIVND in the germline V gene (reference sequence).

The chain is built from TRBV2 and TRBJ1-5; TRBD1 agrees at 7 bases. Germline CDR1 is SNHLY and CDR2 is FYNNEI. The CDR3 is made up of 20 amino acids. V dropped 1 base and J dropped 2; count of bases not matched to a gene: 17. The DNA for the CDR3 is TGTGCCAGCAGTGAAGGTCCTCTTTTTTGGCAGGGGGGGGGCAATCAGCCCCAGCATTTT. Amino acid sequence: CASSEGPLFWQGGGNQPQHF.

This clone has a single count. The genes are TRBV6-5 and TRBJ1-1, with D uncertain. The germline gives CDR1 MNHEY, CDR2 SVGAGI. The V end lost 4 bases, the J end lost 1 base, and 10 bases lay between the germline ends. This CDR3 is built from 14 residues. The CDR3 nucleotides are TGTGCCAGCAGTTTAACAGTACCGAACACTGAAGCTTTCTTT. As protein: CASSLTVPNTEAFF.

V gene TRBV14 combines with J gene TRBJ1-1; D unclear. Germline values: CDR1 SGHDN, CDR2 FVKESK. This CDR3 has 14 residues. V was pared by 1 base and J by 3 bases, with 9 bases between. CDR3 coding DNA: TGTGCCAGCAGCCAAGGGCATTTGGACACTGAAGCTTTCTTT. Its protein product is CASSQGHLDTEAFF.

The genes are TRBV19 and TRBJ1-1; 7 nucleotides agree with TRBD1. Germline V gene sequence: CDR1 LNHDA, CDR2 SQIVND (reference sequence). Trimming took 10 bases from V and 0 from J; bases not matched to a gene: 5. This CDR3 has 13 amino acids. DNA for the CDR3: TGTGCCATTAAGGACAGGCTGAACACTGAAGCTTTCTTT. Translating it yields CAIKDRLNTEAFF.

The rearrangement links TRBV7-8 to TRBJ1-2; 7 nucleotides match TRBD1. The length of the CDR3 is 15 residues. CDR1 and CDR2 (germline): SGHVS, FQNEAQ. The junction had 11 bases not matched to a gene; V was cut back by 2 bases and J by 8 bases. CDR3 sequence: CASSLTNKGAGGYTF. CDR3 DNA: TGTGCCAGCAGCTTAACAAATAAGGGGGCTGGAGGCTACACCTTC.

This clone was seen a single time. Written as DNA, the CDR3 is TGTGCCAGCAGTTCGACGTCTGCCGAGCAGTACTTC. Protein: CASSSTSAEQYF. This sequence joins TRBV27 and TRBJ2-7; D gene unclear. With 4 bases removed from V and 6 bases from J, the gap between germline ends came to 10 bases. Germline assignment: CDR1 MNHEY and CDR2 SMNVEV (reference sequence). CDR3 size: 12 residues.

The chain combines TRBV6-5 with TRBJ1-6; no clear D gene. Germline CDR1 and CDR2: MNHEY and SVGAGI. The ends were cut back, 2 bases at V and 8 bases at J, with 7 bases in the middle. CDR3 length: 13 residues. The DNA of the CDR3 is TGTGCCAGCAGTTACGGGCGGGATTCACCCCTCCACTTT. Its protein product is CASSYGRDSPLHF.

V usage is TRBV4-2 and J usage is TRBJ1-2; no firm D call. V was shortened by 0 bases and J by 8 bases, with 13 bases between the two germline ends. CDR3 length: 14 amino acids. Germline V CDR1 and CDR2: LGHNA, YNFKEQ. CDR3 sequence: CASSQDWRSGGYTF. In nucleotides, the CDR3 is TGTGCCAGCAGCCAAGATTGGCGGTCGGGGGGCTACACCTTC.

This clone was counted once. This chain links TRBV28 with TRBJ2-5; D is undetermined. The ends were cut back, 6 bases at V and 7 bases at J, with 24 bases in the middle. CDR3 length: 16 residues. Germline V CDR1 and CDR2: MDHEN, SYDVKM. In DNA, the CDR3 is TGTGCCAGCAGCGCGCCGACCTTCGTCCCAACTGGGACCCAGTACTTC. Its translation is CASSAPTFVPTGTQYF.

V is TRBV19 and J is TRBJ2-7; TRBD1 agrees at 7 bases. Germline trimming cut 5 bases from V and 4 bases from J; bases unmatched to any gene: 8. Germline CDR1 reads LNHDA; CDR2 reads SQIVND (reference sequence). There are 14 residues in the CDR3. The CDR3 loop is CASSFSRGSYEQYF. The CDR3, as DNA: TGTGCCAGTAGTTTTTCCAGGGGGTCGTACGAGCAGTACTTC.

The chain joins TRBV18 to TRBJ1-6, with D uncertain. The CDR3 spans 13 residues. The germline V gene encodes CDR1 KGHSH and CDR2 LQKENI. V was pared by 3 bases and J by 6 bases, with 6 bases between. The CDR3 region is CASSPPANSPLHF. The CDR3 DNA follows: TGTGCCAGCTCACCTCCGGCTAATTCACCCCTCCACTTT.

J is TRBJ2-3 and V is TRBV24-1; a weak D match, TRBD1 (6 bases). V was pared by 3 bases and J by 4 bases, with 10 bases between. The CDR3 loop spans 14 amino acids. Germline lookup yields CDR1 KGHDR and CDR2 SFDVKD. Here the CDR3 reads CATSDPSGADTQYF. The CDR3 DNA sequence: TGTGCCACCAGTGATCCGTCAGGGGCAGATACGCAGTATTTT.

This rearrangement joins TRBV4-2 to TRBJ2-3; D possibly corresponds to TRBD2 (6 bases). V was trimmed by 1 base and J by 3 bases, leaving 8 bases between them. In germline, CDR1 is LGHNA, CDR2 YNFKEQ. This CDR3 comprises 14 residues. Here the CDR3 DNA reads TGTGCCAGCAGCCAAGCTCGGGAGACAGATACGCAGTATTTT. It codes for CASSQARETDTQYF.

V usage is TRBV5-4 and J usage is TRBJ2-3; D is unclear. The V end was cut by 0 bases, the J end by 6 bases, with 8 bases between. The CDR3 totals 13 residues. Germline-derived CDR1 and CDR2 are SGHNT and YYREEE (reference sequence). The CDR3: CASSLAERDTQYF. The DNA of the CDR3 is TGTGCCAGCAGCTTGGCGGAGAGGGATACGCAGTATTTT. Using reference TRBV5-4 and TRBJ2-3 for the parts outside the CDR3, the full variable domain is ETGVTQSPTHLIKTRGQQVTLRCSSQSGHNTVSWYQQALGQGPQFIFQYYREEENGRGNFPPRFSGLQFPNYSSELNVNALELDDSALYLCASSLAERDTQYFGPGTRLTVL.

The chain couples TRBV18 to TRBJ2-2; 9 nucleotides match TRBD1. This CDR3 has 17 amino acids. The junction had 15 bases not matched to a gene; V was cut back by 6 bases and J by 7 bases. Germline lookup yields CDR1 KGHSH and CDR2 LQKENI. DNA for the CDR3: TGTGCCAGCTCCCGCCGCCGGGACAGGGATCTTAGCGGGGAGCTGTTTTTT. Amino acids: CASSRRRDRDLSGELFF.

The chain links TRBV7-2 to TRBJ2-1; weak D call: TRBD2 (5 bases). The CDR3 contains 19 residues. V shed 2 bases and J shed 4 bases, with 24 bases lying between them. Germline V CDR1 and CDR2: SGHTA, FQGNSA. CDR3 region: CASSLRPEIAGRGYNEQFF. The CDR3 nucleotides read TGTGCCAGCAGCTTAAGGCCCGAAATCGCGGGTCGGGGTTACAATGAGCAGTTCTTC.